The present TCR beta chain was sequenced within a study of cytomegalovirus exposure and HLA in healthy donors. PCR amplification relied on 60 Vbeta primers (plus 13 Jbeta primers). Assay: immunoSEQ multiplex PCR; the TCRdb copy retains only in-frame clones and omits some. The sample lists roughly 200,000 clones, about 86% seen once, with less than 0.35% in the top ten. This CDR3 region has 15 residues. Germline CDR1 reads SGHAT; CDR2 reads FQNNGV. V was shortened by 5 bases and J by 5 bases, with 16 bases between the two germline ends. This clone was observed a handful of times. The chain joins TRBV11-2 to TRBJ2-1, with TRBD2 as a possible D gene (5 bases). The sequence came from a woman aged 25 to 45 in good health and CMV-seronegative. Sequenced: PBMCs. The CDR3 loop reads CASSPITSGNNEQFF. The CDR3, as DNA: TGTGCCAGCAGCCCGATTACGAGCGGAAACAATGAGCAGTTCTTC.